The T cell receptor beta chain described here comes from a study of blood T cell repertoires in COVID-19. Study summary: Acute and convalescent COVID-19 samples came from the United States, Italy and Spain.

The table came from immunoSEQ multiplex PCR; TCRdb's copy has only in-frame clones and leaves some out. The repertoire holds roughly 140,000 clones, about 80% seen once, with about 8% in the top ten. The clonotype originates from a human donor in a cohort sampled during active COVID-19. Specimen: peripheral blood.

For the CDR3, the DNA is TGTGCCAGCAGTCCTACAGGGGGCCCTACCTACGAGCAGTACTTC. Amino acid sequence: CASSPTGGPTYEQYF. This chain joins TRBV28 and TRBJ2-7, with 9 nucleotides matching TRBD1. CDR1 and CDR2 from the germline V gene are MDHEN and SYDVKM. The CDR3 is made up of 15 amino acids. The trim removed 5 bases at V and 2 bases at J, leaving 7 bases unmatched.